This TCR beta chain was captured by sequencing in a study of blood T cell repertoires in COVID-19. The method was immunoSEQ multiplex PCR; TCRdb's version includes in-frame clones alone and lacks a portion of them. The top ten hold around an eighth of the sample, which has 45,000 to 60,000 clones, around four fifths seen once. Trimming at V came to 4 bases and at J to 4 bases, leaving 3 bases not matched to a gene. This CDR3 is built from 14 residues. The germline V gene has CDR1 MGHDK and CDR2 SYGVNS. This chain uses TRBV25-1 with TRBJ2-7; TRBD1 matches at 11 bases. The sequence was collected from a human donor in a cohort sampled during active COVID-19. The sequenced sample consisted of peripheral blood. The CDR3 DNA is TGTGCCAGCAGTGGGGACAGGGGGATGTACGAGCAGTACTTC. It codes for CASSGDRGMYEQYF.